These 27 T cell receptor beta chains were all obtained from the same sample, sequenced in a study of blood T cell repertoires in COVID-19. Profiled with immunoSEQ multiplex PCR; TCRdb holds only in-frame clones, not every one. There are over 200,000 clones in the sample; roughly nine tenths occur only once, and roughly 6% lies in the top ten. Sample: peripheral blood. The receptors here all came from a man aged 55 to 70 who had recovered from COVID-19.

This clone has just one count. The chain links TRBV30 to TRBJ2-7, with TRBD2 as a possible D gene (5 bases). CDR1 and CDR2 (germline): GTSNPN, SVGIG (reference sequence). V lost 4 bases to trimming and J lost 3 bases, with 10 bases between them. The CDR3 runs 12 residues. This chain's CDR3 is CAWTLAGYEQYF. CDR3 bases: TGTGCCTGGACCCTGGCGGGCTACGAGCAGTACTTC.

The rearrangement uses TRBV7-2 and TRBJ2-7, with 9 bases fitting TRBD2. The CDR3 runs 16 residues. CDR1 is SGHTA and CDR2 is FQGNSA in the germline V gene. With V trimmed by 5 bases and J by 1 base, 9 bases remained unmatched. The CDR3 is CASSLDAGGRSYEQYF. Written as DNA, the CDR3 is TGTGCCAGCAGCCTAGATGCGGGAGGGCGGTCCTACGAGCAGTACTTC.

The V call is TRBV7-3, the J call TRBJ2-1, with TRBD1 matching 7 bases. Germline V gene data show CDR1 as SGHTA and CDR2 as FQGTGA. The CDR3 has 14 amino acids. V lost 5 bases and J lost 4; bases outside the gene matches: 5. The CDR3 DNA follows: TGTGCCAGCAGCCTGGGACAGATGTACAATGAGCAGTTCTTC. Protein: CASSLGQMYNEQFF.

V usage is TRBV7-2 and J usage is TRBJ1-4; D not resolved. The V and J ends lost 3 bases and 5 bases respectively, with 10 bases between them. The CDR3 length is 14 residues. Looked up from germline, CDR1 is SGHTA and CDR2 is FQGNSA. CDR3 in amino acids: CASSFQQKNEKLFF. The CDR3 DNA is TGTGCCAGCAGCTTCCAACAGAAGAATGAAAAACTGTTTTTT.

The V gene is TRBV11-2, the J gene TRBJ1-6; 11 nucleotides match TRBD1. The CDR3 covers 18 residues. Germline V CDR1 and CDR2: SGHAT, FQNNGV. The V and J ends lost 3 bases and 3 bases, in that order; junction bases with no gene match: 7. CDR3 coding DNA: TGTGCCAGCAGCTTCCGGACAGGGGGCGCGTACTATAATTCACCCCTCCACTTT. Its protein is CASSFRTGGAYYNSPLHF.

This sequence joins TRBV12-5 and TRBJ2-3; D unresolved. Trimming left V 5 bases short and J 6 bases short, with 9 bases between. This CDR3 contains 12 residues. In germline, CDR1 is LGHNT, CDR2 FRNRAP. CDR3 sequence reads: CASGQYGDTQYF. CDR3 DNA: TGTGCTAGTGGTCAATACGGGGATACGCAGTATTTT. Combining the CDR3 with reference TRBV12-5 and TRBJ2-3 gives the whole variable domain DARVTQTPRHKVTEMGQEVTMRCQPILGHNTVFWYRQTMMQGLELLAYFRNRAPLDDSGMPKDRFSAEMPDATLATLKIQPSEPRDSAVYFCASGQYGDTQYFGPGTRLTVL.

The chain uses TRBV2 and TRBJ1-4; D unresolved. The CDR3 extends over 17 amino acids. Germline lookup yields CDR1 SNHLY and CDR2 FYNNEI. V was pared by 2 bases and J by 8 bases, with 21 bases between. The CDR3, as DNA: TGTGCCAGCAGTGAAAAACCCGCGGGCGGCGGTAGGGAAAAACTGTTTTTT. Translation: CASSEKPAGGGREKLFF. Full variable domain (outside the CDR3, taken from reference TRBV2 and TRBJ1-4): EPEVTQTPSHQVTQMGQEVILRCVPISNHLYFYWYRQILGQKVEFLVSFYNNEISEKSEIFDDQFSVERPDGSNFTLKIRSTKLEDSAMYFCASSEKPAGGGREKLFFGSGTQLSVL.

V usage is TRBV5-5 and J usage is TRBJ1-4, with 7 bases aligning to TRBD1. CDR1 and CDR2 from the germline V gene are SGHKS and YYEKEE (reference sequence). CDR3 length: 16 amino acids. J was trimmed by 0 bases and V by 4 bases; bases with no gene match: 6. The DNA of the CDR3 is TGTGCCAGCAGCCCGGGGGACAGTGCAACTAATGAAAAACTGTTTTTT. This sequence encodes CASSPGDSATNEKLFF.

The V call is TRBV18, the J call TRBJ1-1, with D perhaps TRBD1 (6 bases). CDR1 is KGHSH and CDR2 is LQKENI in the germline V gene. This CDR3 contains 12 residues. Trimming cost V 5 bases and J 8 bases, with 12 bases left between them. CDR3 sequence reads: CASSFTGTEAFF. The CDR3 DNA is TGTGCCAGCTCATTTACCGGGACAGAAGCTTTCTTT.

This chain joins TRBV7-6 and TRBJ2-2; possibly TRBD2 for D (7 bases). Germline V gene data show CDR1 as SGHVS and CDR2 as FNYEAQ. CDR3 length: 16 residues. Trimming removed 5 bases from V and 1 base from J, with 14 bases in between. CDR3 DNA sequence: TGTGCCAGCAGCCCCGAAGGGGGGGGGAACACCGGGGAGCTGTTTTTT. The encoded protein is CASSPEGGGNTGELFF.

The DNA for the CDR3 is TGTGCCAGCCAAGGGGCGAGGGGGACCGGGGAGCTGTTTTTT. It yields the protein CASQGARGTGELFF. The chain recombines TRBV19 with TRBJ2-2; maybe TRBD1 (6 bases). CDR1 LNHDA and CDR2 SQIVND come from the germline V gene (reference sequence). This CDR3 has 14 amino acids. Between the trimmed V and J ends, which lost 9 bases and 5 bases, there was a span of 16 bases. The complete variable domain, with remaining parts taken from reference TRBV19 and TRBJ2-2, reads DGGITQSPKYLFRKEGQNVTLSCEQNLNHDAMYWYRQDPGQGLRLIYYSQIVNDFQKGDIAEGYSVSREKKESFPLTVTSAQKNPTAFYLCASQGARGTGELFFGEGSRLTVL.

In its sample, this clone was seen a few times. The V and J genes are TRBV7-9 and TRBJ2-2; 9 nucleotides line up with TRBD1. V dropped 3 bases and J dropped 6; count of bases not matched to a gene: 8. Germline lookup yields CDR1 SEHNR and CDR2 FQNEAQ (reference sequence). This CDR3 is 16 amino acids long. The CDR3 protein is CASSFRDREWAGELFF. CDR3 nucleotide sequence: TGTGCCAGCAGCTTCCGGGACAGGGAATGGGCCGGGGAGCTGTTTTTT.

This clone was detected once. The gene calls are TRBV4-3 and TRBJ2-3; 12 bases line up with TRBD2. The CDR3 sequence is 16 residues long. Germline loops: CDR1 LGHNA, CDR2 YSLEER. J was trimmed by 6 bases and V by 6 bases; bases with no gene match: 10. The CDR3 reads CASRLLGLAGSDTQYF. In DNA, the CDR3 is TGCGCCAGCAGGTTATTAGGACTAGCGGGAAGCGATACGCAGTATTTT.

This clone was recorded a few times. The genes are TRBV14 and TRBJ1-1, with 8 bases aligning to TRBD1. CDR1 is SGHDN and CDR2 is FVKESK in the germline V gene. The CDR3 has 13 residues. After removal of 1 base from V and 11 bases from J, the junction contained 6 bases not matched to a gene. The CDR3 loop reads CASSQAGTGGAFF. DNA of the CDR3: TGTGCCAGCAGCCAAGCAGGAACAGGGGGGGCTTTCTTT.

The chain's CDR3 is CASSLVQGIQETQYF. The CDR3 nucleotides are TGTGCCAGCAGCTTAGTACAGGGGATTCAAGAGACCCAGTACTTC. The chain is built from TRBV7-7 and TRBJ2-5; 7 nucleotides align to TRBD1. Germline V gene sequence: CDR1 SSHAT, CDR2 FNYEAQ (reference sequence). The ends lost 1 base at V and 2 bases at J; junction bases unmatched: 4. The CDR3 spans 15 residues. Looking up the rest from reference TRBV7-7 and TRBJ2-5 gives the full variable domain: GAGVSQSPRYKVTKRGQDVTLRCDPISSHATLYWYQQALGQGPEFLTYFNYEAQPDKSGLPSDRFSAERPEGSISTLTIQRTEQRDSAMYRCASSLVQGIQETQYFGPGTRLLVL.

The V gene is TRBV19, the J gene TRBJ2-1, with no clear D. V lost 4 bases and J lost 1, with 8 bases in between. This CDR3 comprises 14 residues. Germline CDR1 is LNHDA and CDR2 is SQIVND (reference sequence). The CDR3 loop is CASSNGLSYNEQFF. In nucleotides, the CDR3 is TGTGCCAGTAGTAACGGGTTATCCTACAATGAGCAGTTCTTC.

Here the CDR3 reads CASSYITGVGETQYF. The DNA for the CDR3 is TGTGCCAGCAGTTATATAACAGGGGTCGGAGAGACCCAGTACTTC. This chain joins TRBV28 and TRBJ2-5; 7 bases line up with TRBD1. Germline CDR1 and CDR2: MDHEN and SYDVKM. The CDR3 contains 15 residues. V lost 4 bases and J lost 4; bases outside the gene matches: 9.

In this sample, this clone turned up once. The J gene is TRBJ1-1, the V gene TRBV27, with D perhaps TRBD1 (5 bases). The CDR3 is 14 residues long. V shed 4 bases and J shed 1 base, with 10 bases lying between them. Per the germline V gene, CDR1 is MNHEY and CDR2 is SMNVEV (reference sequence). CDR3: CASSWRGGNTEAFF. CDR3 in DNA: TGTGCCAGCAGTTGGAGGGGAGGGAACACTGAAGCTTTCTTT.

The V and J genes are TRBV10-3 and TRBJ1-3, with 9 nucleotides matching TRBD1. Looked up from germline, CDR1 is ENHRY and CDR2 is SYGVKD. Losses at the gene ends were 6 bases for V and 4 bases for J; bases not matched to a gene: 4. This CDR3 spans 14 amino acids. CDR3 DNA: TGTGCCATCAGAGACAGGGGGTTAGGAAACACCATATATTTT. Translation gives CAIRDRGLGNTIYF.

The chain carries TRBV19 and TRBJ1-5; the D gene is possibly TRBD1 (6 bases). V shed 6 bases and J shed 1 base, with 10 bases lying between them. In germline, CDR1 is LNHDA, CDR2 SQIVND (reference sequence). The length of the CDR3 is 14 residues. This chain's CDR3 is CASSRGGSNQPQHF. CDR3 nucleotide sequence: TGTGCCAGTAGCAGGGGAGGGAGCAATCAGCCCCAGCATTTT.

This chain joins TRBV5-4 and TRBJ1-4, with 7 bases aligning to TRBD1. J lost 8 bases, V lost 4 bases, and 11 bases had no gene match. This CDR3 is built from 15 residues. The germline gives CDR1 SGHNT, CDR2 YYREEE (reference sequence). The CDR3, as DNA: TGTGCCAGCAGCCTCAACAGGGGCGAGCGGGAAAAACTGTTTTTT. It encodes CASSLNRGEREKLFF.

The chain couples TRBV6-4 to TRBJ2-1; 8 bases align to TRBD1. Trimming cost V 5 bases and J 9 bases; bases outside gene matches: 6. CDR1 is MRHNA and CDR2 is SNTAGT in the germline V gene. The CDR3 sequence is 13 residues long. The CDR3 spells CASSMDRVGEQFF. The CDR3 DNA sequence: TGTGCCAGCAGTATGGACAGGGTGGGTGAGCAGTTCTTC.

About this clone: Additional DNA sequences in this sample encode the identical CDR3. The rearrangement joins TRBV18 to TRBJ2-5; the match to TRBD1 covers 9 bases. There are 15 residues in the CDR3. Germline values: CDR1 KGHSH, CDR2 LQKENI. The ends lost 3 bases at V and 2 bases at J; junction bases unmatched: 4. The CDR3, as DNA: TGTGCCAGCTCACCTTTCGGGACAGGGCAAGAGACCCAGTACTTC. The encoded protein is CASSPFGTGQETQYF.

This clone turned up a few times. The CDR3: CASSQKSGRSYEQYF. CDR3 DNA: TGTGCCAGCAGCCAAAAATCGGGGAGGTCATACGAGCAGTACTTC. This chain uses TRBV3-1 (or the pseudogene TRBV3-2) with TRBJ2-7; tentative D call: TRBD2 (6 bases). The CDR3 runs 15 residues. V lost 2 bases and J 4 bases, leaving 15 bases between the germline ends. CDR1 and CDR2 from the germline V gene are LGHDT and YNNKEL (reference sequence).

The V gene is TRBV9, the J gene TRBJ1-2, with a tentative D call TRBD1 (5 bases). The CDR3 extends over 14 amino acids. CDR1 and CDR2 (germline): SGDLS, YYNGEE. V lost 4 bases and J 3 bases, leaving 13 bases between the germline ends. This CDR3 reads CASSPPGGDYGYTF. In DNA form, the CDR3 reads TGTGCCAGCAGCCCCCCGGGAGGGGACTATGGCTACACCTTC.

CDR3 protein: CASSPSIGDSGANVLTF. The CDR3 DNA sequence: TGTGCCAGCAGTCCAAGTATAGGGGATTCTGGGGCCAACGTCCTGACTTTC. The chain joins TRBV27 to TRBJ2-6, with TRBD1 as a possible D gene (5 bases). The V and J ends lost 5 bases and 1 base respectively, with 15 bases between them. The length of the CDR3 is 17 residues. Germline CDR1 MNHEY, CDR2 SMNVEV (reference sequence).

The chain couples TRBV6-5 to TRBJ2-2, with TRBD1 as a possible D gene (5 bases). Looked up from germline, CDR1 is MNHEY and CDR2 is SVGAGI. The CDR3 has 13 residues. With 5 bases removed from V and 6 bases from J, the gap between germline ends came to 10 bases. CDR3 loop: CASSIRASGELFF. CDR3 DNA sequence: TGTGCCAGCAGTATCAGGGCTTCCGGGGAGCTGTTTTTT.